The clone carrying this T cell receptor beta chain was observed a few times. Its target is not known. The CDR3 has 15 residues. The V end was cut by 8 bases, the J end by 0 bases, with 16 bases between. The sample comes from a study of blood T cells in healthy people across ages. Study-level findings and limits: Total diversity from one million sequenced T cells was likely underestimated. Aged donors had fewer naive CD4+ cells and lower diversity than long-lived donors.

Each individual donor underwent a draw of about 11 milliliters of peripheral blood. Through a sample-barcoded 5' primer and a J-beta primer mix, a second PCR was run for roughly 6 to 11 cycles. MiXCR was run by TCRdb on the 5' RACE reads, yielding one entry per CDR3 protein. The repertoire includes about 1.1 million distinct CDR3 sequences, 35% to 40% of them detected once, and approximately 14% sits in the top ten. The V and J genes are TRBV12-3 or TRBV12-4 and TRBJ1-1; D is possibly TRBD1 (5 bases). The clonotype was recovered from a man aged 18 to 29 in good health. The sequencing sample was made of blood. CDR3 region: CASSSGGNMNTEAFF. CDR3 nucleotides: TGTGCCAGCTCCTCCGGGGGAAATATGAACACTGAAGCTTTCTTT.